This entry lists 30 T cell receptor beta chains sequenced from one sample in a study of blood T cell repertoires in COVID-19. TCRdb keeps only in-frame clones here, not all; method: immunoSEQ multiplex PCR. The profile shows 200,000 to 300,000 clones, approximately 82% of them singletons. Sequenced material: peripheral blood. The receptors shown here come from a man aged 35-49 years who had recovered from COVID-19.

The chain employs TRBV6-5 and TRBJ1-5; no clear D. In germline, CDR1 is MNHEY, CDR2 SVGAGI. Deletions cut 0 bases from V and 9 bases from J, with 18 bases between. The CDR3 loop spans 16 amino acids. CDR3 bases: TGTGCCAGCAGTTACTCGAGACAAGGAGGTTTTAGGCCCCAGCATTTT. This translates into CASSYSRQGGFRPQHF.

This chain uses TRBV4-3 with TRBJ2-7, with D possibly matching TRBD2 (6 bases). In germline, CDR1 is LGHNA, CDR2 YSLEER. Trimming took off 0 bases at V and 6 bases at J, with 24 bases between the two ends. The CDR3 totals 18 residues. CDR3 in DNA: TGCGCCAGCAGCCAAGATCTCTCGAAGGGCGGGGATGACGCCGAGCAGTACTTC. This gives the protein CASSQDLSKGGDDAEQYF.

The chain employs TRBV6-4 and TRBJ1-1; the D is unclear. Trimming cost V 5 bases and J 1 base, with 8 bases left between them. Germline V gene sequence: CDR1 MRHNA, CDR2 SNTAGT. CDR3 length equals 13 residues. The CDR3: CASSSNRNTEAFF. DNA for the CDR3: TGTGCCAGCAGTTCCAACAGGAACACTGAAGCTTTCTTT.

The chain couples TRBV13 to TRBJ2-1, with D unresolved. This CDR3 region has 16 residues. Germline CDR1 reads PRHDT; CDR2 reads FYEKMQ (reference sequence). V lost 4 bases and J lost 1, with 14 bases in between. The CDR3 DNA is TGTGCCAGCAGCTCTGTAGGTCGCAGGTCCTACAATGAGCAGTTCTTC. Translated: CASSSVGRRSYNEQFF.

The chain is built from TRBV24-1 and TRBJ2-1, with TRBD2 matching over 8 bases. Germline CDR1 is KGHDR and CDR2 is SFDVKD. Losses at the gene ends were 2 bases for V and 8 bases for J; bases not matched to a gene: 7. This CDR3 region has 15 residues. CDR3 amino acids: CATSDSGGPGDEQFF. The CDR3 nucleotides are TGTGCCACCAGTGATTCGGGAGGGCCCGGGGATGAGCAGTTCTTC.

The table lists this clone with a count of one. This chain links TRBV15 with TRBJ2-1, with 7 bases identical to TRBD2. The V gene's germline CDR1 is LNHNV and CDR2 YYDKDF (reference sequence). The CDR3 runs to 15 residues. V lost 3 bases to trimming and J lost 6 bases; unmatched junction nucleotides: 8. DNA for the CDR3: TGTGCCACCAGCAGCGCCGGACTAGTGGGCAATGAGCAGTTCTTC. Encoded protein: CATSSAGLVGNEQFF.

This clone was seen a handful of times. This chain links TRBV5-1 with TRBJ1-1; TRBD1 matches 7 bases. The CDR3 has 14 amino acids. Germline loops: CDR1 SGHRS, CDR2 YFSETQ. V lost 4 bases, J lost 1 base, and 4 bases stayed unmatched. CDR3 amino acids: CASSLTGTNTEAFF. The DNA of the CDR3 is TGCGCCAGCAGCCTGACAGGGACGAACACTGAAGCTTTCTTT.

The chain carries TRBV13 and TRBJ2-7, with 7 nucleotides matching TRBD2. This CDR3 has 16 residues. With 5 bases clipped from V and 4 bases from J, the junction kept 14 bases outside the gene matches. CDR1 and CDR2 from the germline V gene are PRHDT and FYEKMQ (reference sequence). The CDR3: CASSPPLASTSYEQYF. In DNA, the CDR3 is TGTGCCAGCAGCCCTCCACTAGCGAGCACCTCATACGAGCAGTACTTC.

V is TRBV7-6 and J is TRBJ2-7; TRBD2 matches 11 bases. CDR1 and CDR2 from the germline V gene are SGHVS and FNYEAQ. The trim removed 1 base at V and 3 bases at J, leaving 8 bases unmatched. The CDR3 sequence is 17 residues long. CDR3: CASSLVPLGTSGYEQYF. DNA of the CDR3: TGTGCCAGCAGCTTAGTGCCCCTGGGGACTAGCGGCTACGAGCAGTACTTC.

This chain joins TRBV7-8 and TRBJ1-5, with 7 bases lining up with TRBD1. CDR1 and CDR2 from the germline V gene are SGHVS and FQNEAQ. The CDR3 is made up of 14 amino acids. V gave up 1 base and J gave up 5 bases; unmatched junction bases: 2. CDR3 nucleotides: TGTGCCAGCAGCTTAGTAACAGGGGATCAGCCCCAGCATTTT. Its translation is CASSLVTGDQPQHF.

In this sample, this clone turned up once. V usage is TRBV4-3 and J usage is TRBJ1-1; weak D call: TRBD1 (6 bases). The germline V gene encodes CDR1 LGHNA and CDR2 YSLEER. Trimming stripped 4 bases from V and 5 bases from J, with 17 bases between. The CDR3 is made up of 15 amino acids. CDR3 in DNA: TGCGCCAGCAGCCTTTTACTAGGGGGTCAGACTGAAGCTTTCTTT. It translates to CASSLLLGGQTEAFF.

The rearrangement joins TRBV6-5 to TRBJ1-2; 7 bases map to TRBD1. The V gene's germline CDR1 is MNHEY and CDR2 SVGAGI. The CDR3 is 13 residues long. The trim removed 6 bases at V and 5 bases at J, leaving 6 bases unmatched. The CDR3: CASRTGLGYGYTF. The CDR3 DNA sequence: TGTGCCAGCAGGACAGGGCTTGGATATGGCTACACCTTC.

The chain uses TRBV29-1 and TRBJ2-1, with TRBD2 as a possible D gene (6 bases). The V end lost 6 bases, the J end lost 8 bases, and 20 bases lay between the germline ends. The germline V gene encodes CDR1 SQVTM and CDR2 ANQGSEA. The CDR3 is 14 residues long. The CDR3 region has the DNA TGCAGCGTCCGGGGGTGGCTAGAGGGAGATGAGCAGTTCTTC. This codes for CSVRGWLEGDEQFF.

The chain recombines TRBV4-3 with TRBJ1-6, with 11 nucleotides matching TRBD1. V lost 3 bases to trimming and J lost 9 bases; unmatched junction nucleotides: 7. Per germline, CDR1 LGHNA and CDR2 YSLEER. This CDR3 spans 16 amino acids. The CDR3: CASSQETGTGGSPLHF. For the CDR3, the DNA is TGCGCCAGCAGCCAGGAGACCGGGACAGGGGGTTCACCCCTCCACTTT.

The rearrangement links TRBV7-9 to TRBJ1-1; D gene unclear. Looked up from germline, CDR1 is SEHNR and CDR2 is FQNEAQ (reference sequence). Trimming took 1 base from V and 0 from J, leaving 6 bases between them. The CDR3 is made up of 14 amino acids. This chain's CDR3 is CASSLVLLNTEAFF. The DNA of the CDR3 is TGTGCCAGCAGCTTAGTACTGTTGAACACTGAAGCTTTCTTT.

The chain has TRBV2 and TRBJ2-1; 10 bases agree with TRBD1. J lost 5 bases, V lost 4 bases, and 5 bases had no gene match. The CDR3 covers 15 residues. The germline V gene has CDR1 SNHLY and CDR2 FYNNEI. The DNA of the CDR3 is TGTGCCAGCAGTGCAGGGACAGGGGTTCACAATGAGCAGTTCTTC. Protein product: CASSAGTGVHNEQFF.

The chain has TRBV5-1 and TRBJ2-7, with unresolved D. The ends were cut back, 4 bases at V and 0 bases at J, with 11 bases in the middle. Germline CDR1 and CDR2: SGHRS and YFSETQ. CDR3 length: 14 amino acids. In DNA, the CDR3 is TGCGCCAGCAGCCTAGTACGGCACTCCTACGAGCAGTACTTC. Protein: CASSLVRHSYEQYF.

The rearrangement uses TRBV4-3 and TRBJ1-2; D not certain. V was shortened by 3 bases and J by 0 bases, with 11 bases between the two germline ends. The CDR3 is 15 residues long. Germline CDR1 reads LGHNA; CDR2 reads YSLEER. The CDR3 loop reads CASSHPHAANYGYTF. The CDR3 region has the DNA TGCGCCAGCAGCCACCCCCACGCAGCTAACTATGGCTACACCTTC.

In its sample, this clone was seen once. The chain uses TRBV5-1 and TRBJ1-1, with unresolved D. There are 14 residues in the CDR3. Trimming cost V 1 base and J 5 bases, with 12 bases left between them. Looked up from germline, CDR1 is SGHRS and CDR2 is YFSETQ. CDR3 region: CASSLTDGRTEAFF. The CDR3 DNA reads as TGCGCCAGCAGCTTGACCGACGGGAGGACTGAAGCTTTCTTT. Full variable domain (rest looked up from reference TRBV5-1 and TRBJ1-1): KAGVTQTPRYLIKTRGQQVTLSCSPISGHRSVSWYQQTPGQGLQFLFEYFSETQRNKGNFPGRFSGRQFSNSRSEMNVSTLELGDSALYLCASSLTDGRTEAFFGQGTRLTVV.

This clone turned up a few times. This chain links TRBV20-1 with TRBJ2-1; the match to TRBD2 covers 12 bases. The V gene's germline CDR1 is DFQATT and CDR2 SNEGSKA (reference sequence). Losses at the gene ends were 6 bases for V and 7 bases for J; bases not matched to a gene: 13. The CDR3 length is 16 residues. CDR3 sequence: CSASWTSGKAGNEQFF. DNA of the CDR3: TGCAGTGCCAGTTGGACTAGCGGGAAGGCCGGGAATGAGCAGTTCTTC.

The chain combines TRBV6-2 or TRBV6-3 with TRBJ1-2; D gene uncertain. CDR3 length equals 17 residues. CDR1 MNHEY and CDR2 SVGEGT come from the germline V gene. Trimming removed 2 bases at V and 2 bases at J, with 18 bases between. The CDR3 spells CASSYQVRLGSNYGYTF. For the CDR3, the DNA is TGTGCCAGCAGTTACCAGGTCAGGCTTGGGAGCAACTATGGCTACACCTTC.

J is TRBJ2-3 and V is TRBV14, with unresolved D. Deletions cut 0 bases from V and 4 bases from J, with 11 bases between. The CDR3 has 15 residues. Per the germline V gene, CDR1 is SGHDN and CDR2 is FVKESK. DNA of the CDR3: TGTGCCAGCAGCCAAGATCTGGCTAGAGCAGATACGCAGTATTTT. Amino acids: CASSQDLARADTQYF.

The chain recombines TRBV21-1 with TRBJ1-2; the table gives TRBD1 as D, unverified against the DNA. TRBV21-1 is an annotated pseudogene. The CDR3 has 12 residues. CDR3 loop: CASSKGQDGYTF. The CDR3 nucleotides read TGTGCCAGCAGCAAGGGACAGGATGGCTACACCTTC.

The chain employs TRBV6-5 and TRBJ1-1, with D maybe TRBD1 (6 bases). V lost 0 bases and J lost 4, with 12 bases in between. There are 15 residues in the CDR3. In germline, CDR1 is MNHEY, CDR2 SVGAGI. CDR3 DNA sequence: TGTGCCAGCAGTTACTCCGGGACATTGGCCACTGAAGCTTTCTTT. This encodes CASSYSGTLATEAFF.

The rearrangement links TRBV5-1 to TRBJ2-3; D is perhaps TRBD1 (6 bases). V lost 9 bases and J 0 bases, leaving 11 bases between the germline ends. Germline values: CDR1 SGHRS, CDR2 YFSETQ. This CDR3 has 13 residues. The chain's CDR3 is CATTGQSTDTQYF. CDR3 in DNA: TGCGCCACTACCGGACAGAGCACAGATACGCAGTATTTT. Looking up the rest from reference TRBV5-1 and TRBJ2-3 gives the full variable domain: KAGVTQTPRYLIKTRGQQVTLSCSPISGHRSVSWYQQTPGQGLQFLFEYFSETQRNKGNFPGRFSGRQFSNSRSEMNVSTLELGDSALYLCATTGQSTDTQYFGPGTRLTVL.

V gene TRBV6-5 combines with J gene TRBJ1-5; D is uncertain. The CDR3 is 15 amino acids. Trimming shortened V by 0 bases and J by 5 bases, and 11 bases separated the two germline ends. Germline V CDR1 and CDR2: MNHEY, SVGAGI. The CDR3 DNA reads TGTGCCAGCAGTTACTCGAGGCGGGGTGATCAGCCCCAGCATTTT. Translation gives CASSYSRRGDQPQHF.

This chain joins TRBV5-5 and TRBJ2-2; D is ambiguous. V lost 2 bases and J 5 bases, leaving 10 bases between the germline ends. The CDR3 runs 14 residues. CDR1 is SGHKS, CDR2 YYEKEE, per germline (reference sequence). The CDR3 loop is CASSLLPGTGELFF. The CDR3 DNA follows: TGTGCCAGCAGCTTATTACCGGGTACCGGGGAGCTGTTTTTT.

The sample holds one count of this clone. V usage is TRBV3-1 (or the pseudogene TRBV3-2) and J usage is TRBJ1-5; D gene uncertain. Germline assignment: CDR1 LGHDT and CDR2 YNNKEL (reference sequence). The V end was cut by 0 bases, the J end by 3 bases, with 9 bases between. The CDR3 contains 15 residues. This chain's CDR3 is CASSQELGDNQPQHF. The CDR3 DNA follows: TGTGCCAGCAGCCAAGAGCTGGGAGACAATCAGCCCCAGCATTTT.

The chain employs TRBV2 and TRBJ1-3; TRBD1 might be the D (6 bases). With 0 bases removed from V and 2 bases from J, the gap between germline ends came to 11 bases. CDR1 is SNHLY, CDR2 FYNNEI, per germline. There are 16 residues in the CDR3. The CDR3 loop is CASSEARGAAGNTIYF. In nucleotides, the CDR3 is TGTGCCAGCAGTGAAGCGCGGGGGGCGGCTGGAAACACCATATATTTT. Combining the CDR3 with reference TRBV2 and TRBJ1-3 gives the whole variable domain EPEVTQTPSHQVTQMGQEVILRCVPISNHLYFYWYRQILGQKVEFLVSFYNNEISEKSEIFDDQFSVERPDGSNFTLKIRSTKLEDSAMYFCASSEARGAAGNTIYFGEGSWLTVV.

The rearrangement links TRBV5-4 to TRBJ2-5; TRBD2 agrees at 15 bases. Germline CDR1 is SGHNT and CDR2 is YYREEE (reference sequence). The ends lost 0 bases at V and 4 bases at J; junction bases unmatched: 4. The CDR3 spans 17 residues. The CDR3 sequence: CASSLGTSGRGGETQYF. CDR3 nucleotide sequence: TGTGCCAGCAGCTTGGGGACTAGCGGGAGGGGCGGAGAGACCCAGTACTTC.